The clone carrying this T cell receptor beta chain has ten or more counts. Its antigen is as yet unknown. This entry is derived from a study of T-cell memory formation after mild COVID-19. About the research overall: The two donors had largely donor-specific TCR clusters. Study-level results: Second-wave clones peaking on day 37 lacked confirmed SARS-CoV-2 specificity. Memory sampled before infection contained some responding clones, suggesting cross-reactive memory joined. Clones that contracted clustered mainly in CM and EM if CD4+ and in EMRA if CD8+.

Using its own MiXCR run on the 5' RACE reads, TCRdb lists one record per CDR3 protein. The repertoire consists of approximately 290,000 distinct CDR3 sequences, with 8% to 9% occurring once and the leading ten covering approximately 22%. Trimming removed 6 bases at V and 3 bases at J, with 17 bases between. The V gene's germline CDR1 is MNHEY and CDR2 SVGAGI. This CDR3 has 16 residues. V gene TRBV6-5 combines with J gene TRBJ2-2; D tentatively reads TRBD1 or TRBD2 (5 bases each). The specimen sequenced was PBMCs or a T cell subset sorted from them (not recorded which). The receptor comes from a man younger than 35 who had mild COVID-19 (a few samples of this study predate the infection). Cell type and time point are not known. The CDR3 nucleotides are TGTGCCAGCAGGCCCGTTGGGGGACGGTACACCGGGGAGCTGTTTTTT. Protein sequence: CASRPVGGRYTGELFF.